This T cell receptor beta chain was sequenced for a study of tumor-infiltrating lymphocytes in primary liver carcinoma. Whole-study context: With diameters of about 4.2 to 10 cm, tumors were stage T1-T3 N0M0.

Co-extraction of both nucleic acids (RNA and DNA) used roughly 20-33 mg of unsorted bulk tissue. With a constant-region primer, TCR beta cDNA was made from 450 to 500 ng of total RNA. Three rounds of nested multiplex PCR with slightly modified ARM-PCR produced TCR beta libraries. It was with TRBV1-TRBV30 forward primers and a C-beta reverse primer that the first two PCR rounds were run, at about 10 cycles each. TCRdb ran MiXCR on the multiplex PCR reads and lists one entry per CDR3 protein. The table records just under 45,000 distinct CDR3 sequences, about three quarters of them present only once. This clonotype was recorded many times. CDR3 length: 13 residues. Germline V gene data show CDR1 as SGHDN and CDR2 as FVKESK. V gave up 1 base and J gave up 5 bases, with 8 bases separating them.

The sample consisted of liver tumor tissue from sampling region 2. Subset specified: tumor region T2, inferior pole. V gene TRBV14 combines with J gene TRBJ2-5; D gene ambiguous. The sequence was collected from a man aged 40-49 years with primary liver carcinoma and hepatitis B virus infection. For the CDR3, the DNA is TGTGCCAGCAGCCAAGTTTCAAGGGAGACCCAGTACTTC. Its protein product is CASSQVSRETQYF.